Each of the 20 T cell receptor beta chains below was sequenced from the same sample in a study of cytomegalovirus exposure and HLA in healthy donors. Amplification used 60 Vbeta primers and 13 Jbeta primers. Profiled with immunoSEQ multiplex PCR; TCRdb holds only in-frame clones, not every one. The sample includes more than 95,000 clones. The material sequenced was PBMCs. The receptors here all came from a man under 40 in good health and CMV-seronegative.

The chain combines TRBV5-1 with TRBJ2-3; D may be TRBD1 (5 bases). Between the trimmed V and J ends, which lost 5 bases and 2 bases, there was a span of 9 bases. Germline-derived CDR1 and CDR2 are SGHRS and YFSETQ. This CDR3 spans 13 amino acids. This CDR3 reads CASRSDITDTQYF. CDR3 sequence (DNA): TGCGCCAGCAGATCGGACATCACAGATACGCAGTATTTT.

This chain links TRBV5-1 with TRBJ2-1, with D hard to call. The CDR3 has 15 amino acids. Per germline, CDR1 SGHRS and CDR2 YFSETQ. V lost 4 bases to trimming and J lost 0 bases, with 11 bases between them. CDR3 nucleotides: TGCGCCAGCAGCCCGAATCCGAGCTCCTACAATGAGCAGTTCTTC. It encodes CASSPNPSSYNEQFF.

This chain links TRBV14 with TRBJ1-1, with D perhaps matching TRBD1 (6 bases). Germline V lookup: CDR1 SGHDN, CDR2 FVKESK. The CDR3 covers 14 residues. Trimming removed 3 bases from V and 3 bases from J, with 11 bases in between. The CDR3 loop is CASSHGGAYTEAFF. In DNA, the CDR3 is TGTGCCAGCAGCCATGGGGGGGCTTACACTGAAGCTTTCTTT.

The chain links TRBV19 to TRBJ2-1, with D tentatively TRBD2 (5 bases). This CDR3 spans 16 amino acids. Germline V gene sequence: CDR1 LNHDA, CDR2 SQIVND (reference sequence). V shed 5 bases and J shed 0 bases, with 14 bases lying between them. CDR3 bases: TGTGCCAGTAGTGCCCCGTGGGAGAGCTCCTACAATGAGCAGTTCTTC. Translated: CASSAPWESSYNEQFF. Based on the CDR3 plus reference TRBV19 and TRBJ2-1, the full variable domain is DGGITQSPKYLFRKEGQNVTLSCEQNLNHDAMYWYRQDPGQGLRLIYYSQIVNDFQKGDIAEGYSVSREKKESFPLTVTSAQKNPTAFYLCASSAPWESSYNEQFFGPGTRLTVL.

The chain has TRBV29-1 and TRBJ2-1, with 8 bases lining up with TRBD2. The germline CDR1 and CDR2 sequences are SQVTM and ANQGSEA. V dropped 7 bases and J dropped 3; count of bases not matched to a gene: 8. This CDR3 comprises 14 residues. CDR3 sequence reads: CSGSAGELYNEQFF. CDR3 nucleotide sequence: TGCAGCGGGTCAGCGGGAGAACTCTACAATGAGCAGTTCTTC.

V and J are TRBV18 and TRBJ2-1; D is undetermined. Germline V gives CDR1 KGHSH, CDR2 LQKENI. The CDR3 has 12 amino acids. Between the trimmed V and J ends, which lost 6 bases and 6 bases, there was a span of 9 bases. CDR3 nucleotides: TGTGCCAGCTCGCCCGACACCAATGAGCAGTTCTTC. It is translated as CASSPDTNEQFF.

Turning to this clone: One end of the junction fails to match germline, which may point to a read error. The J gene is TRBJ2-7, the V gene TRBV5-6; 7 bases are shared with TRBD1. Germline lookup yields CDR1 SGHDT and CDR2 YYEEEE. This CDR3 is 12 amino acids long. The CDR3 loop is CASSLGQYEQYF. The DNA of the CDR3 is TGTGCCAGCAGTTTGGGACAGTACGAGCAGTACTTC.

The chain combines TRBV27 with TRBJ2-7, with D maybe TRBD1 (5 bases). CDR1 and CDR2 (germline): MNHEY, SMNVEV (reference sequence). The CDR3 sequence is 15 residues long. V lost 3 bases to trimming and J lost 6 bases, with 18 bases between them. CDR3 sequence reads: CASSFLTGLVVEQYF. For the CDR3, the DNA is TGTGCCAGCAGTTTCTTAACAGGCCTTGTCGTCGAGCAGTACTTC.

V and J are TRBV28 and TRBJ2-7, with D tentatively TRBD1 (5 bases). This CDR3 spans 14 amino acids. V lost 8 bases to trimming and J lost 0 bases, with 14 bases between them. Germline-derived CDR1 and CDR2 are MDHEN and SYDVKM. Here the CDR3 reads CASVRQSFSYEQYF. The CDR3 DNA sequence: TGTGCCAGCGTTCGACAGTCTTTCTCCTACGAGCAGTACTTC.

This chain links TRBV21-1 with TRBJ2-5; the tabulated D call, TRBD2, remains unverified against the DNA. TRBV21-1 is a pseudogene segment. The CDR3 loop spans 19 amino acids. CDR3 region: CASSKGLWLAGSYQETQYF. CDR3 in DNA: TGTGCCAGCAGCAAAGGTCTGTGGCTAGCGGGGTCGTACCAAGAGACCCAGTACTTC.

The V and J genes are TRBV19 and TRBJ2-2; D perhaps matches TRBD1 (5 bases). Trimming took off 7 bases at V and 5 bases at J, with 11 bases between the two ends. Per the germline V gene, CDR1 is LNHDA and CDR2 is SQIVND (reference sequence). The CDR3 is 13 residues long. CDR3 in amino acids: CASNQGWTGELFF. As DNA, the CDR3 is TGTGCCAGTAATCAGGGCTGGACCGGGGAGCTGTTTTTT.

Remarks on this clone: The junction departs from germline at one end; a sequencing error may be responsible. CDR3 region: CASSVDRNYNEQFF. The CDR3 DNA sequence: TGTGCCAGTAGTGTAGACAGGAACTACAATGAGCAGTTCTTC. This sequence joins TRBV19 and TRBJ2-1; maybe TRBD1 (6 bases). Germline V lookup: CDR1 LNHDA, CDR2 SQIVND (reference sequence). This CDR3 is built from 14 residues.

V gene TRBV9 combines with J gene TRBJ2-3; no clear D. V shed 0 bases and J shed 6 bases, with 11 bases lying between them. This CDR3 has 14 amino acids. Germline lookup yields CDR1 SGDLS and CDR2 YYNGEE. The CDR3 DNA is TGTGCCAGCAGCGTAGGGCTCCTTAGCGATACGCAGTATTTT. It is translated as CASSVGLLSDTQYF.

The V call is TRBV28, the J call TRBJ2-5; a possible D gene is TRBD1 (5 bases). CDR3 length equals 15 residues. The germline gives CDR1 MDHEN, CDR2 SYDVKM. Trimming took off 3 bases at V and 2 bases at J, with 13 bases between the two ends. The CDR3 loop reads CASSLASREQETQYF. As DNA, the CDR3 is TGTGCCAGCAGTTTGGCCTCCAGGGAACAAGAGACCCAGTACTTC.

This chain uses TRBV4-2 with TRBJ1-1, with 7 bases identical to TRBD1. This CDR3 comprises 15 residues. J gave up 5 bases and V 0 bases, and 6 bases lay outside the gene matches. Germline CDR1 is LGHNA and CDR2 is YNFKEQ. In nucleotides, the CDR3 is TGTGCCAGCAGCCAAGATCCGAGGGGGCTAACTGAAGCTTTCTTT. Protein sequence: CASSQDPRGLTEAFF.

The rearrangement links TRBV6-5 to TRBJ2-5, with 7 bases that match TRBD1. The DNA matches TRBJ2-7 better at its end, which makes the J call doubtful. There are 14 residues in the CDR3. Germline V gene sequence: CDR1 MNHEY, CDR2 SVGAGI. The CDR3 sequence: CASSYAAGGFEQYF. The CDR3 bases are TGTGCCAGCAGTTACGCGGCAGGGGGTTTCGAGCAGTACTTC.

As regards this clone: Other DNA sequences from this sample encode an identical CDR3 as well. This chain links TRBV7-2 with TRBJ2-3, with D unclear. This CDR3 has 12 amino acids. The V gene lost 2 bases and the J gene lost 6 bases, with 6 bases spanning the gap. Per germline, CDR1 SGHTA and CDR2 FQGNSA. Here the CDR3 reads CASSLPGDTQYF. CDR3 DNA: TGTGCCAGCAGCTTACCCGGTGATACGCAGTATTTT.

This chain uses TRBV10-3 with TRBJ2-7; TRBD1 matches 11 bases. The CDR3 consists of 15 residues. Germline loops: CDR1 ENHRY, CDR2 SYGVKD. Unmatched junction bases numbered 5, after V lost 4 bases and J lost 3 bases. The CDR3 loop reads CAISVGTGGSYEQYF. For the CDR3, the DNA is TGTGCCATCAGTGTTGGGACAGGGGGGAGCTACGAGCAGTACTTC.

The chain is built from TRBV28 and TRBJ2-4; weak D call: TRBD1 (6 bases). The CDR3 has 17 amino acids. Trimming took off 3 bases at V and 0 bases at J, with 15 bases between the two ends. Germline loops: CDR1 MDHEN, CDR2 SYDVKM. CDR3 sequence reads: CASSFGTLRLAKNIQYF. CDR3 bases: TGTGCCAGCAGTTTTGGGACACTCCGGCTAGCCAAAAACATTCAGTACTTC.

The genes are TRBV5-1 and TRBJ2-1; possible D gene TRBD2, 6 bases. The CDR3 loop spans 17 amino acids. Deletions cut 0 bases from V and 5 bases from J, with 18 bases between. Per germline, CDR1 SGHRS and CDR2 YFSETQ. The DNA of the CDR3 is TGCGCCAGCAGCTTGGGAGCCCCGACTAGAGTGAACAATGAGCAGTTCTTC. Translating it yields CASSLGAPTRVNNEQFF.